This T cell receptor (beta chain) was sequenced for a study of T cell repertoires in cytomegalovirus infection. At the level of the study: Alongside well-studied HLA-B-restricted CMV epitopes, recently identified HLA-C-restricted CMV epitopes were also used.

CDR3 length: 16 amino acids. The germline V gene has CDR1 SGHAT and CDR2 FQNNGV. V was shortened by 2 bases and J by 0 bases, with 13 bases between the two germline ends. Study results and caveats: Clonotype analysis showed dominance of the ex vivo response by HLA-C-restricted CMV-specific TCR beta clonotypes.

TCRdb used MiXCR to reprocess the reads, holding one entry per CDR3 protein. The table shows a few hundred thousand distinct CDR3 sequences, with around 35% occurring only once. This clonotype came up a few times. Its specificity is unknown. The sequence derives from a human donor in good health (CMV status not recorded). Some clones in this sample may be carry-over from other donors' samples. The sequencing here drew on cultured PBMCs, taken from culture after CMV antigen stimulation. The chain joins TRBV11-2 to TRBJ1-2; TRBD1 is a possible D gene (5 bases). The CDR3: CASSLPPGGTNYGYTF. The CDR3 DNA sequence: TGTGCCAGCAGCTTACCCCCGGGGGGAACTAACTATGGCTACACCTTC.